The 30 T cell receptor beta chains below come from one sample, sequenced in a study of blood T cell repertoires in COVID-19 (dated by TCRdb to 2020 to 2022). Receptors were amplified or captured by the immunoSEQ multiplex PCR assay. The immuneACCESS repertoire file appears here via TCRdb, limited to in-frame rearrangements. These files lack a portion of the clones; in checked studies, under half of the deficit traces to unresolved V genes, and the cause of the others is not known. Across this sample there are approximately 82,000 clones, with 81% seen only once. The ten largest account for around 13% of the sample. The sequencing sample was made of peripheral blood. The receptors stem from a human donor in a cohort sampled during active COVID-19.

J is TRBJ2-7 and V is TRBV2, with 7 bases that match TRBD1. V lost 3 bases and J lost 0; bases outside the gene matches: 5. This CDR3 comprises 15 residues. CDR1 is SNHLY and CDR2 is FYNNEI in the germline V gene. CDR3 in amino acids: CASSDLTGTSYEQYF. CDR3 DNA sequence: TGTGCCAGCAGTGATTTGACAGGGACCTCCTACGAGCAGTACTTC.

The rearrangement uses TRBV20-1 and TRBJ2-4; D is possibly TRBD1 (5 bases). CDR3 size: 11 residues. With 8 bases removed from V and 1 base from J, the gap between germline ends came to 6 bases. Germline loops: CDR1 DFQATT, CDR2 SNEGSKA (reference sequence). CDR3 DNA sequence: TGCAGTTCAGGGGCCAAAAACATTCAGTACTTC. This translates into CSSGAKNIQYF.

The chain uses TRBV19 and TRBJ1-5; weak D call: TRBD1 (6 bases). Germline CDR1 is LNHDA and CDR2 is SQIVND (reference sequence). Trimming removed 8 bases at V and 3 bases at J, with 11 bases between. The CDR3 consists of 13 residues. The CDR3 spells CASGRGNNQPQHF. CDR3 sequence (DNA): TGTGCCAGTGGCAGGGGCAACAATCAGCCCCAGCATTTT.

The chain is built from TRBV30 and TRBJ1-5; D possibly corresponds to TRBD1 (6 bases). Between the trimmed V and J ends, which lost 0 bases and 4 bases, there was a span of 10 bases. Per germline, CDR1 GTSNPN and CDR2 SVGIG (reference sequence). The CDR3 is 14 residues long. The CDR3, as DNA: TGTGCCTGGAGTGTCCCGACAGGTAATCAGCCCCAGCATTTT. Protein sequence: CAWSVPTGNQPQHF. Together with reference TRBV30 and TRBJ1-5, the CDR3 gives the full variable domain: SQTIHQWPATLVQPVGSPLSLECTVEGTSNPNLYWYRQAAGRGLQLLFYSVGIGQISSEVPQNLSASRPQDRQFILSSKKLLLSDSGFYLCAWSVPTGNQPQHFGDGTRLSIL.

This clone was seen only once. The V call is TRBV5-8, the J call TRBJ1-1, with a tentative D call TRBD1 (5 bases). The germline CDR1 and CDR2 sequences are SGHTS and YDEGEE. This CDR3 comprises 16 residues. Trimming stripped 0 bases from V and 4 bases from J, with 16 bases between. The CDR3 loop is CASSLVGRQSGTEAFF. CDR3 coding DNA: TGTGCCAGCAGCTTGGTTGGGCGACAGTCTGGCACTGAAGCTTTCTTT. The whole variable domain, remainder taken from reference TRBV5-8 and TRBJ1-1, is EAGVTQSPTHLIKTRGQQATLRCSPISGHTSVYWYQQALGLGLQFLLWYDEGEERNRGNFPPRFSGRQFPNYSSELNVNALELEDSALYLCASSLVGRQSGTEAFFGQGTRLTVV.

The chain recombines TRBV7-6 with TRBJ2-7; TRBD1 agrees at 9 bases. CDR3 length equals 15 residues. Trimming took 4 bases from V and 2 from J; bases not matched to a gene: 6. Germline-derived CDR1 and CDR2 are SGHVS and FNYEAQ. DNA for the CDR3: TGTGCCAGCAGCTCCCCGAGGACAGGGGCCTACGAGCAGTACTTC. This sequence encodes CASSSPRTGAYEQYF.

V and J are TRBV5-1 and TRBJ2-3, with 11 positions matching TRBD2. This CDR3 has 14 amino acids. The ends lost 1 base at V and 7 bases at J; junction bases unmatched: 2. Germline assignment: CDR1 SGHRS and CDR2 YFSETQ. Here the CDR3 reads CASSLTSGGNTQYF. The CDR3 DNA is TGCGCCAGCAGCTTGACTAGCGGGGGAAATACGCAGTATTTT.

The chain uses TRBV29-1 and TRBJ1-2; weak D call: TRBD1 (5 bases). Trimming removed 5 bases from V and 6 bases from J, with 16 bases in between. Germline assignment: CDR1 SQVTM and CDR2 ANQGSEA. This CDR3 contains 13 residues. CDR3 sequence: CSVRISGFHGYTF. The DNA of the CDR3 is TGCAGCGTTCGAATCTCAGGGTTCCATGGCTACACCTTC.

The chain is built from TRBV2 and TRBJ2-7; 8 bases fit TRBD2. The CDR3 loop spans 16 amino acids. The germline CDR1 and CDR2 sequences are SNHLY and FYNNEI. V lost 6 bases to trimming and J lost 1 base; unmatched junction nucleotides: 11. The CDR3 nucleotides read TGTGCCAGCAGCCCCGTGGGTAGCGGGGTTTCCTACGAGCAGTACTTC. Its protein is CASSPVGSGVSYEQYF. Full variable domain (rest looked up from reference TRBV2 and TRBJ2-7): EPEVTQTPSHQVTQMGQEVILRCVPISNHLYFYWYRQILGQKVEFLVSFYNNEISEKSEIFDDQFSVERPDGSNFTLKIRSTKLEDSAMYFCASSPVGSGVSYEQYFGPGTRLTVT.

This clone was detected a few times. The chain has TRBV21-1 and TRBJ1-1. TRBV21-1 is given as a pseudogene. The length of the CDR3 is 17 residues. The CDR3 region has the DNA TGTGCCAGCAGCAAACTTAGGGGACCCAGGGAGGACACTGAAGCTTTCTTT. Its translation is CASSKLRGPREDTEAFF.

This clone was picked up a small number of times. CDR3 DNA sequence: TGCGCCAGCAGCCAGCGCCTGAACACTGAAGCTTTCTTT. This gives the protein CASSQRLNTEAFF. The chain has TRBV4-1 and TRBJ1-1; no clear D. This CDR3 contains 13 residues. Germline values: CDR1 MGHRA, CDR2 YSYEKL. V gave up 3 bases and J gave up 0 bases, with 5 bases separating them.

The chain recombines TRBV5-1 with TRBJ2-2; D is undetermined. This CDR3 has 14 amino acids. V was cut by 0 bases and J by 2 bases, with 5 bases left in between. Germline assignment: CDR1 SGHRS and CDR2 YFSETQ. CDR3 in DNA: TGCGCCAGCAGCTTGGCACTAAACACCGGGGAGCTGTTTTTT. This sequence encodes CASSLALNTGELFF.

V gene TRBV5-1 combines with J gene TRBJ2-1; TRBD1 matches at 7 bases. CDR1 is SGHRS and CDR2 is YFSETQ in the germline V gene. This CDR3 region has 15 residues. J gave up 3 bases and V 4 bases, and 7 bases lay outside the gene matches. CDR3 amino acids: CASSIGQDDYNEQFF. Written as DNA, the CDR3 is TGCGCCAGCAGCATCGGACAGGATGACTACAATGAGCAGTTCTTC.

The chain couples TRBV27 to TRBJ1-2; D is uncertain. This CDR3 has 14 residues. Trimming cost V 3 bases and J 2 bases, with 10 bases left between them. Germline CDR1 MNHEY, CDR2 SMNVEV (reference sequence). In DNA, the CDR3 is TGTGCCAGCAGTTTGGCAGGCTCCAACTATGGCTACACCTTC. This gives the protein CASSLAGSNYGYTF.

This clone occurred a few times. The chain combines TRBV4-2 with TRBJ2-2, with 12 positions matching TRBD2. This CDR3 contains 17 residues. CDR1 and CDR2 from the germline V gene are LGHNA and YNFKEQ. After removal of 0 bases from V and 6 bases from J, the junction contained 5 bases not matched to a gene. The CDR3 loop is CASSQDSSSGGAGELFF. The CDR3 region has the DNA TGTGCCAGCAGCCAAGATAGCTCTAGCGGGGGGGCCGGGGAGCTGTTTTTT.

This chain joins TRBV27 and TRBJ2-1, with 8 nucleotides matching TRBD2. The CDR3 length is 14 residues. V was clipped by 0 bases and J by 9 bases; unmatched bases: 4. Looked up from germline, CDR1 is MNHEY and CDR2 is SMNVEV (reference sequence). The CDR3 is CASSLSWTSLEQFF. CDR3 coding DNA: TGTGCCAGCAGTTTATCCTGGACTAGCCTTGAGCAGTTCTTC.

The gene calls are TRBV18 and TRBJ2-7; 9 nucleotides line up with TRBD1. Germline V gene data show CDR1 as KGHSH and CDR2 as LQKENI. Trimming removed 6 bases from V and 1 base from J; junction bases left unmatched: 4. The length of the CDR3 is 14 residues. As DNA, the CDR3 is TGTGCCAGCTCGACGGACAGGGGATCCTACGAGCAGTACTTC. It translates to CASSTDRGSYEQYF. Looking up the rest from reference TRBV18 and TRBJ2-7 gives the full variable domain: NAGVMQNPRHLVRRRGQEARLRCSPMKGHSHVYWYRQLPEEGLKFMVYLQKENIIDESGMPKERFSAEFPKEGPSILRIQQVVRGDSAAYFCASSTDRGSYEQYFGPGTRLTVT.

This sequence joins TRBV9 and TRBJ2-5; TRBD2 matches at 11 bases. The germline gives CDR1 SGDLS, CDR2 YYNGEE. The CDR3 covers 18 residues. J lost 5 bases, V lost 0 bases, and 12 bases had no gene match. DNA for the CDR3: TGTGCCAGCAGCGTAGGTACTAGCGGGGGCTTCGGGGGTGAGACCCAGTACTTC. Protein: CASSVGTSGGFGGETQYF.

This clone was recorded once. The chain combines TRBV2 with TRBJ1-5; no reliable D call. Germline V lookup: CDR1 SNHLY, CDR2 FYNNEI. Between the trimmed V and J ends, which lost 1 base and 0 bases, there was a span of 10 bases. The CDR3 length is 16 residues. The CDR3: CASSEVPIYSNQPQHF. In nucleotides, the CDR3 is TGTGCCAGCAGTGAAGTACCGATCTATAGCAATCAGCCCCAGCATTTT.

This clone appeared a few times. The rearrangement links TRBV28 to TRBJ2-1; D not certain. Trimming cost V 5 bases and J 4 bases, with 6 bases left between them. There are 12 residues in the CDR3. From germline, CDR1 is MDHEN and CDR2 SYDVKM. The CDR3: CASSLFYNEQFF. The CDR3 nucleotides read TGTGCCAGCAGTCTCTTTTACAATGAGCAGTTCTTC.

This clone appeared a few times. The V call is TRBV5-1, the J call TRBJ1-3; weak D call: TRBD1 (5 bases). Germline V gives CDR1 SGHRS, CDR2 YFSETQ. The ends were cut back, 0 bases at V and 4 bases at J, with 11 bases in the middle. CDR3 length: 15 residues. CDR3 loop: CASSLEGTEGNTIYF. Written as DNA, the CDR3 is TGCGCCAGCAGCTTGGAAGGGACTGAAGGAAACACCATATATTTT.

About this clone itself: Compared with germline, one end of the junction differs, possibly owing to a read error. The CDR3 reads CASSEAGGPPRTQYF. CDR3 coding DNA: TGTGCCAGCAGCGAAGCGGGGGGACCTCCCCGGACGCAGTATTTT. V and J are TRBV2 and TRBJ2-3; 9 bases are shared with TRBD2. The CDR3 sequence is 15 residues long. CDR1 SNHLY and CDR2 FYNNEI come from the germline V gene. The full variable domain, with the rest looked up from reference TRBV2 and TRBJ2-3, is EPEVTQTPSHQVTQMGQEVILRCVPISNHLYFYWYRQILGQKVEFLVSFYNNEISEKSEIFDDQFSVERPDGSNFTLKIRSTKLEDSAMYFCASSEAGGPPRTQYFGPGTRLTVL.

The rearrangement joins TRBV5-1 to TRBJ2-2, with TRBD2 identical over 10 bases. The germline gives CDR1 SGHRS, CDR2 YFSETQ. Trimming took 0 bases from V and 7 from J; bases not matched to a gene: 3. The CDR3 is 15 residues long. The CDR3 protein is CASSLAGLASGELFF. CDR3 sequence (DNA): TGCGCCAGCAGCTTGGCGGGACTAGCGAGCGGGGAGCTGTTTTTT.

The genes are TRBV9 and TRBJ1-3; D gene ambiguous. The CDR3 has 14 residues. V lost 6 bases and J lost 3, with 13 bases in between. Germline V CDR1 and CDR2: SGDLS, YYNGEE. The DNA of the CDR3 is TGTGCCAGCACGGGTGGAGGGATTGGAAACACCATATATTTT. It yields the protein CASTGGGIGNTIYF.

In this sample, this clone turned up once. The chain links TRBV11-2 to TRBJ2-7; TRBD1 aligns across 12 bases. The CDR3 sequence is 15 residues long. The germline V gene encodes CDR1 SGHAT and CDR2 FQNNGV. Losses at the gene ends were 5 bases for V and 3 bases for J; bases not matched to a gene: 5. The CDR3 DNA follows: TGTGCCAGCAGCGGGGGGACAGGGGGCTACTACGAGCAGTACTTC. As protein: CASSGGTGGYYEQYF.

This clone was observed a handful of times. This chain links TRBV6-5 with TRBJ1-5, with TRBD1 identical over 9 bases. Trimming took 8 bases from V and 5 from J; bases not matched to a gene: 4. Germline CDR1 is MNHEY and CDR2 is SVGAGI. This CDR3 has 13 residues. CDR3: CASRRTGDQPQHF. The DNA of the CDR3 is TGTGCCAGCCGTAGGACAGGGGATCAGCCCCAGCATTTT.

The rearrangement uses TRBV4-2 and TRBJ2-1; 16 bases match TRBD2. V was pared by 4 bases and J by 5 bases, with 20 bases of the junction left unmatched. Germline V gene lookup returns CDR1 LGHNA and CDR2 YNFKEQ. CDR3 size: 22 residues. CDR3 sequence: CASSPQEPTPGLAGGFDNEQFF. Here the CDR3 DNA reads TGTGCCAGCAGCCCTCAAGAACCTACGCCGGGACTAGCGGGGGGGTTCGACAATGAGCAGTTCTTC.

This sequence joins TRBV4-1 and TRBJ1-5, with D hard to call. The CDR3 runs to 14 residues. From germline, CDR1 is MGHRA and CDR2 YSYEKL. Deletions cut 1 base from V and 7 bases from J, with 11 bases between. This CDR3 is CASSQGRGGQPQHF. The CDR3 bases are TGCGCCAGCAGCCAAGGTCGGGGTGGCCAGCCCCAGCATTTT.

The chain recombines TRBV5-1 with TRBJ1-2; a possible D gene is TRBD1 (6 bases). The CDR3 has 15 amino acids. Trimming pared 0 bases from V and 4 bases from J, leaving 13 bases between. CDR1 and CDR2 from the germline V gene are SGHRS and YFSETQ. In DNA, the CDR3 is TGCGCCAGCAGCTTGGCCTCCGGCAGGGGCTATGGCTACACCTTC. This gives the protein CASSLASGRGYGYTF. Combining the CDR3 with reference TRBV5-1 and TRBJ1-2 gives the whole variable domain KAGVTQTPRYLIKTRGQQVTLSCSPISGHRSVSWYQQTPGQGLQFLFEYFSETQRNKGNFPGRFSGRQFSNSRSEMNVSTLELGDSALYLCASSLASGRGYGYTFGSGTRLTVV.

The chain has TRBV9 and TRBJ1-2; 10 bases match TRBD1. The CDR3 totals 13 residues. From germline, CDR1 is SGDLS and CDR2 YYNGEE. V lost 5 bases and J lost 3; bases outside the gene matches: 1. Here the CDR3 reads CASRGQGYYGYTF. CDR3 sequence (DNA): TGTGCCAGCAGGGGACAGGGGTACTATGGCTACACCTTC. Looking up the rest from reference TRBV9 and TRBJ1-2 gives the full variable domain: DSGVTQTPKHLITATGQRVTLRCSPRSGDLSVYWYQQSLDQGLQFLIQYYNGEERAKGNILERFSAQQFPDLHSELNLSSLELGDSALYFCASRGQGYYGYTFGSGTRLTVV.